This T cell receptor beta chain emerged from a study of PD-1 blockade in classical Hodgkin lymphoma. All patients experienced relapse after autologous stem cell transplantation, and brentuximab vedotin exposure was variable. The best responses consisted of complete response, partial response or progressive disease. Trimming cost V 5 bases and J 0 bases, with 11 bases left between them. The length of the CDR3 is 14 residues. From germline, CDR1 is GTSNPN and CDR2 SVGIG (reference sequence). In regard to this clone: The antigen remains undetermined.

The repertoire was sequenced with immunoSEQ multiplex PCR; TCRdb's copy has only in-frame clones and lacks some. The sample lists 60,000 or so clones; roughly nine tenths were seen once. Study-wide findings and caveats: Patients with a complete response exhibited baseline diversity comparable to newly diagnosed patients. Reports described newly diagnosed patients as having lower baseline TCR diversity than healthy donors.

The rearrangement joins TRBV30 to TRBJ1-3, with TRBD1 as a possible D gene (5 bases). The receptor's source is a human donor with classical Hodgkin lymphoma. Source: peripheral blood mononuclear cells (PBMCs), taken at baseline. CDR3: CAWLGTRSGNTIYF. CDR3 sequence (DNA): TGTGCCTGGCTTGGGACTCGCTCTGGAAACACCATATATTTT.